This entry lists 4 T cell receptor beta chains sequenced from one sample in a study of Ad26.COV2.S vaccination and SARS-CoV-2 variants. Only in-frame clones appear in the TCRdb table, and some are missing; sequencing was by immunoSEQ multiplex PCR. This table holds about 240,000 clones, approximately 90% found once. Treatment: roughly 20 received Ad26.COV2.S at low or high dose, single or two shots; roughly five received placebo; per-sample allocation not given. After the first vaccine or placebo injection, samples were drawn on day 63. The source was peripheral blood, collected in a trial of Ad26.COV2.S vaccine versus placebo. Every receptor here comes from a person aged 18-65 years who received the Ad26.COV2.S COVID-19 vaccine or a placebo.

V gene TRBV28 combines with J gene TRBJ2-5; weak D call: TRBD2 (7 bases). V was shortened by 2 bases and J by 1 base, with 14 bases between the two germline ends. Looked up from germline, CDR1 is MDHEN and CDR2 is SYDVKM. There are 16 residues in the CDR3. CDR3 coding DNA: TGTGCCAGCAGTTTAGCCAGGGAGGGGGGCCAAGAGACCCAGTACTTC. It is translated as CASSLAREGGQETQYF.

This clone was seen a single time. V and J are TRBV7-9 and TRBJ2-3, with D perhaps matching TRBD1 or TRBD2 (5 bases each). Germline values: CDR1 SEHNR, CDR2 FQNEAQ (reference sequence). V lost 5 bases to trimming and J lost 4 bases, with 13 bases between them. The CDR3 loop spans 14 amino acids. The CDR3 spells CASSPGPGPDTQYF. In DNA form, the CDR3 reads TGTGCCAGCAGCCCGGGACCTGGCCCAGATACGCAGTATTTT. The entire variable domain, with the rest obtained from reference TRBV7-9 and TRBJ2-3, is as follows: DTGVSQNPRHKITKRGQNVTFRCDPISEHNRLYWYRQTLGQGPEFLTYFQNEAQLEKSRLLSDRFSAERPKGSFSTLEIQRTEQGDSAMYLCASSPGPGPDTQYFGPGTRLTVL.

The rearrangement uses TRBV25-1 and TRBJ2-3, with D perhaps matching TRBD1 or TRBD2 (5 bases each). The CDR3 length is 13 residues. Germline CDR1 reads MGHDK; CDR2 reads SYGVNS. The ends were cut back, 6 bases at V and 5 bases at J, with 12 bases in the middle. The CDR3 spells CASRYRDVDTQYF. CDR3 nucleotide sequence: TGTGCCAGCAGGTACCGGGACGTAGATACGCAGTATTTT.

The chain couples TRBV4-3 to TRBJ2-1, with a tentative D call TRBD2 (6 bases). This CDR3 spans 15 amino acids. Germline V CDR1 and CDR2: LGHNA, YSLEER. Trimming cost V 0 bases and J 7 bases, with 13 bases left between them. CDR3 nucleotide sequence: TGCGCCAGCAGCCAAGACCAGGCGGGGCCAAATGAGCAGTTCTTC. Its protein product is CASSQDQAGPNEQFF.